The next 20 T cell receptor beta chains were all read from a single sample in a study of blood T cell repertoires in COVID-19. Generated by immunoSEQ multiplex PCR, the TCRdb table keeps only in-frame clones and is missing some. In the table there are about 190,000 clones, 88% of which are singletons. Sequenced sample: peripheral blood. The source is a man aged 18 to 35 with active or convalescent COVID-19.

The chain recombines TRBV30 with TRBJ1-2, with 7 bases that match TRBD1. This CDR3 region has 12 residues. Germline CDR1 is GTSNPN and CDR2 is SVGIG (reference sequence). V dropped 4 bases and J dropped 6; count of bases not matched to a gene: 5. CDR3: CAWTTGTDGYTF. CDR3 bases: TGTGCCTGGACCACCGGGACAGATGGCTACACCTTC.

On this clone itself: An end of the junction does not agree with germline; a read error may underlie this. The chain uses TRBV5-1 and TRBJ1-2; D perhaps matches TRBD1 (5 bases). The length of the CDR3 is 13 residues. Germline V gives CDR1 SGHRS, CDR2 YFSETQ. CDR3 sequence reads: CASSLEEGDHRYF. The CDR3 coding sequence is TGCGCCAGCAGCTTGGAGGAGGGTGACCACAGGTACTTC.

The chain links TRBV18 to TRBJ1-5; the match to TRBD1 covers 10 bases. The trim removed 3 bases at V and 5 bases at J, leaving 4 bases unmatched. Germline CDR1 reads KGHSH; CDR2 reads LQKENI. The CDR3 loop spans 15 amino acids. The DNA of the CDR3 is TGTGCCAGCTCACCTGACGGGACAGGGGATCAGCCCCAGCATTTT. Residues: CASSPDGTGDQPQHF.

This clone came up a few times. The chain combines TRBV6-5 with TRBJ1-2; tentative D call: TRBD1 (6 bases). V shed 7 bases and J shed 4 bases, with 13 bases lying between them. CDR3 length equals 13 residues. Looked up from germline, CDR1 is MNHEY and CDR2 is SVGAGI. The CDR3 nucleotides are TGTGCCAGCATCGGGACATTCGTCTATGGCTACACCTTC. Protein: CASIGTFVYGYTF.

This clone came up a few times. The chain uses TRBV7-6 and TRBJ2-1; possible D gene TRBD2, 6 bases. This CDR3 spans 16 amino acids. Germline assignment: CDR1 SGHVS and CDR2 FNYEAQ. V gave up 5 bases and J gave up 2 bases, with 16 bases separating them. CDR3 loop: CASSASGTSPYNEQFF. CDR3 bases: TGTGCCAGCAGCGCCTCCGGGACTTCTCCCTACAATGAGCAGTTCTTC.

The chain is built from TRBV21-1 and TRBJ2-7; the D call of TRBD1 is as the table states it, not checked on the DNA. TRBV21-1 represents a pseudogene. The CDR3 contains 13 residues. Here the CDR3 DNA reads TGTGCCAGCCGGACAGGGATAACTTACGAGCAGTACTTC. Protein product: CASRTGITYEQYF.

This sequence joins TRBV27 and TRBJ1-2, with 8 bases aligning to TRBD1. Germline V gene sequence: CDR1 MNHEY, CDR2 SMNVEV (reference sequence). With V trimmed by 7 bases and J by 7 bases, 8 bases remained unmatched. The CDR3 is made up of 13 amino acids. The CDR3 loop reads CASKVSGGGGYTF. CDR3 coding DNA: TGTGCCAGCAAAGTCTCAGGGGGCGGTGGCTACACCTTC.

This clone came up once. The chain joins TRBV11-2 to TRBJ1-1; 7 bases match TRBD1. The trim removed 1 base at V and 4 bases at J, leaving 0 bases unmatched. The CDR3 length is 13 residues. Germline-derived CDR1 and CDR2 are SGHAT and FQNNGV. CDR3: CASSLGQGTEAFF. The CDR3 coding sequence is TGTGCCAGCAGCTTAGGACAGGGCACTGAAGCTTTCTTT.

This clone showed up just once. The rearrangement links TRBV3-1 (or the pseudogene TRBV3-2) to TRBJ2-5; 11 bases align to TRBD2. The germline CDR1 and CDR2 sequences are LGHDT and YNNKEL (reference sequence). V shed 8 bases, J shed 10 bases, and the junction held 9 bases outside the gene matches. This CDR3 spans 13 amino acids. CDR3 nucleotides: TGTGCCAGCCAAGTTACTAGCGGGAGTAACCAGTACTTC. Its protein is CASQVTSGSNQYF.

This sequence joins TRBV4-2 and TRBJ2-2; weak D call: TRBD2 (6 bases). CDR1 LGHNA and CDR2 YNFKEQ come from the germline V gene. CDR3 length: 15 residues. With 0 bases removed from V and 9 bases from J, the gap between germline ends came to 14 bases. The CDR3 sequence is CASSQDVSLARELFF. The DNA of the CDR3 is TGTGCCAGCAGCCAAGATGTGTCGCTAGCGAGGGAGCTGTTTTTT.

The V gene is TRBV7-2, the J gene TRBJ1-5, with TRBD1 matching 8 bases. V shed 3 bases, J shed 5 bases, and the junction held 12 bases outside the gene matches. Germline V lookup: CDR1 SGHTA, CDR2 FQGNSA. The CDR3 spans 17 residues. Written as DNA, the CDR3 is TGTGCCAGCAGCTTGGCTTTAACCGGGACAGGCTATCAGCCCCAGCATTTT. This codes for CASSLALTGTGYQPQHF.

J is TRBJ2-5 and V is TRBV5-1; TRBD2 aligns across 11 bases. The germline CDR1 and CDR2 sequences are SGHRS and YFSETQ. Trimming took 5 bases from V and 2 from J; bases not matched to a gene: 8. The CDR3 extends over 16 amino acids. In DNA, the CDR3 is TGCGCCAGCAGGGCCGGGACTAGCGGAACTCAAGAGACCCAGTACTTC. Translating it yields CASRAGTSGTQETQYF.

The CDR3: CASSSRGGAEETQYF. Written as DNA, the CDR3 is TGTGCCAGCAGCTCCCGGGGAGGGGCGGAAGAGACCCAGTACTTC. V usage is TRBV5-4 and J usage is TRBJ2-5; 7 nucleotides match TRBD2. Germline V gene sequence: CDR1 SGHNT, CDR2 YYREEE (reference sequence). This CDR3 spans 15 amino acids. V lost 3 bases to trimming and J lost 3 bases; unmatched junction nucleotides: 8.

The chain links TRBV7-9 to TRBJ2-5, with a weak D call TRBD2 (5 bases). There are 15 residues in the CDR3. Germline V gene data show CDR1 as SEHNR and CDR2 as FQNEAQ (reference sequence). V lost 0 bases, J lost 4 bases, and 12 bases lay in between. CDR3 in DNA: TGTGCCAGCAGCTTAGCCAGACGCGGGCGAGAGACCCAGTACTTC. Its protein product is CASSLARRGRETQYF.

This chain joins TRBV18 and TRBJ1-6; TRBD1 aligns across 9 bases. The germline V gene encodes CDR1 KGHSH and CDR2 LQKENI. The ends lost 2 bases at V and 8 bases at J; junction bases unmatched: 1. This CDR3 has 14 amino acids. The CDR3 sequence is CASSPGTGYSPLHF. CDR3 coding DNA: TGTGCCAGCTCACCAGGGACAGGGTATTCACCCCTCCACTTT.

Only a few counts were recorded for this clone. The rearrangement joins TRBV7-8 to TRBJ1-3; D not certain. The CDR3 has 13 residues. V lost 11 bases and J lost 4, with 15 bases in between. Germline CDR1 and CDR2: SGHVS and FQNEAQ. This chain's CDR3 is CASRDPGGNTIYF. CDR3 bases: TGTGCCTCACGGGATCCGGGGGGAAACACCATATATTTT. The full variable domain, its missing parts supplied by reference TRBV7-8 and TRBJ1-3, is GAGVSQSPRYKVAKRGQDVALRCDPISGHVSLFWYQQALGQGPEFLTYFQNEAQLDKSGLPSDRFFAERPEGSVSTLKIQRTQQEDSAVYLCASRDPGGNTIYFGEGSWLTVV.

The rearrangement uses TRBV6-6 and TRBJ2-1; TRBD2 might be the D (6 bases). Germline CDR1 reads MNHNY; CDR2 reads SVGAGI (reference sequence). The CDR3 contains 14 residues. V lost 7 bases and J lost 0, with 10 bases in between. CDR3 loop: CASKAGSSYNEQFF. CDR3 nucleotide sequence: TGTGCCAGCAAGGCGGGGAGCTCCTACAATGAGCAGTTCTTC.

V usage is TRBV28 and J usage is TRBJ2-3, with a tentative D call TRBD2 (5 bases). There are 16 residues in the CDR3. Germline V gene data show CDR1 as MDHEN and CDR2 as SYDVKM. Trimming stripped 6 bases from V and 3 bases from J, with 19 bases between. As DNA, the CDR3 is TGTGCCAGCAGCCAACCACCCCAGCGGAGTACAGATACGCAGTATTTT. This gives the protein CASSQPPQRSTDTQYF.

The chain links TRBV12-3 or TRBV12-4 to TRBJ1-5; 7 nucleotides match TRBD1. The trim removed 6 bases at V and 6 bases at J, leaving 5 bases unmatched. The CDR3 contains 13 residues. The CDR3 DNA reads TGTGCCAGCAGCCGACAGGGAGGTCAGCCCCAGCATTTT. Translated: CASSRQGGQPQHF.

V is TRBV7-9 and J is TRBJ1-2, with D possibly matching TRBD1 (5 bases). This CDR3 has 14 residues. Germline loops: CDR1 SEHNR, CDR2 FQNEAQ (reference sequence). Trimming left V 1 base short and J 0 bases short, with 6 bases between. CDR3 in amino acids: CASSLGQTNYGYTF. For the CDR3, the DNA is TGTGCCAGCAGCTTAGGACAGACTAACTATGGCTACACCTTC.